Below, 10 T cell receptor beta chains from the same sample are listed, as sequenced in a study of CD8+ T cells in alopecia areata. As to treatment: oral pan-JAK inhibitor, 5-10 mg twice daily. TCR sequencing used cDNA made by reverse transcription of extracted RNA. TCRdb keeps only in-frame clones here, not all; method: immunoSEQ multiplex PCR. The data hold 250,000 to 350,000 clones, with roughly 63% observed a single time. The source was CD4+ T cells sorted from blood, collected around week 54, from a patient treated with tofacitinib. These TCRs come from a human donor with alopecia areata.

The genes are TRBV30 and TRBJ2-3; D unresolved. CDR1 is GTSNPN and CDR2 is SVGIG in the germline V gene (reference sequence). This CDR3 region has 14 residues. Trimming shortened V by 3 bases and J by 9 bases, and 19 bases separated the two germline ends. CDR3 loop: CAWRNPPIPGTQYF. The CDR3 nucleotides are TGTGCCTGGAGGAACCCCCCAATCCCCGGAACGCAGTATTTT. The whole variable domain, filled in from reference TRBV30 and TRBJ2-3, reads SQTIHQWPATLVQPVGSPLSLECTVEGTSNPNLYWYRQAAGRGLQLLFYSVGIGQISSEVPQNLSASRPQDRQFILSSKKLLLSDSGFYLCAWRNPPIPGTQYFGPGTRLTVL.

V gene TRBV20-1 combines with J gene TRBJ2-1; D not resolved. The germline V gene has CDR1 DFQATT and CDR2 SNEGSKA (reference sequence). CDR3 length: 11 amino acids. V lost 0 bases and J lost 8, with 5 bases in between. The CDR3 DNA sequence: TGCAGTGCTAGAGATAGGGATGAGCAGTTCTTC. Residues: CSARDRDEQFF.

This clone was detected a few times. The rearrangement uses TRBV6-5 and TRBJ1-2; 8 bases are a match to TRBD1. Trimming at V came to 6 bases and at J to 7 bases, leaving 7 bases not matched to a gene. CDR3 size: 13 residues. Germline-derived CDR1 and CDR2 are MNHEY and SVGAGI. The CDR3 nucleotides are TGTGCCAGCAGCGGAGACAGGGGAGGTGGCTACACCTTC. This codes for CASSGDRGGGYTF.

DNA for the CDR3: TGTGCCAGCAGTGAACAAAGCGGGGGGCCAAGGGAGCAGTACTTC. Its protein is CASSEQSGGPREQYF. The chain uses TRBV6-1 and TRBJ2-7; 9 nucleotides line up with TRBD2. CDR1 MNHNS and CDR2 SASEGT come from the germline V gene. This CDR3 has 15 residues. The V segment lost 2 bases and the J segment 7 bases; nucleotides outside the gene matches: 9.

This chain uses TRBV25-1 with TRBJ2-7; 7 positions agree with TRBD1. Germline CDR1 is MGHDK and CDR2 is SYGVNS. The CDR3 sequence is 16 residues long. The ends lost 5 bases at V and 0 bases at J; junction bases unmatched: 10. This CDR3 reads CASSPKGAHSSYEQYF. CDR3 bases: TGTGCCAGCAGTCCCAAGGGGGCCCATTCCTCCTACGAGCAGTACTTC.

This rearrangement joins TRBV4-3 to TRBJ2-6; D is unclear. V was trimmed by 3 bases and J by 2 bases, leaving 11 bases between them. The CDR3 is made up of 16 amino acids. In germline, CDR1 is LGHNA, CDR2 YSLEER. The CDR3 bases are TGCGCCAGCAGCCACGTTAAGCCTCCTGGGGCCAACGTCCTGACTTTC. Amino acids: CASSHVKPPGANVLTF.

This clone came up many times. The CDR3, as DNA: TGTGCCAGCAGCCCCCCGGGACTAGCGGGTAGTGGTACGCAGTATTTT. It is translated as CASSPPGLAGSGTQYF. This rearrangement joins TRBV11-2 to TRBJ2-3, with 12 bases that match TRBD2. Losses at the gene ends were 5 bases for V and 8 bases for J; bases not matched to a gene: 11. Germline CDR1 reads SGHAT; CDR2 reads FQNNGV. This CDR3 spans 16 amino acids.

This clone was observed a few times. The V gene is TRBV2, the J gene TRBJ2-7; 11 nucleotides align to TRBD1. The germline V gene has CDR1 SNHLY and CDR2 FYNNEI. This CDR3 has 14 amino acids. The V segment lost 7 bases and the J segment 2 bases; nucleotides outside the gene matches: 4. The CDR3 here is CASTPGQGAYEQYF. The CDR3 region has the DNA TGTGCCAGCACCCCGGGACAGGGGGCCTACGAGCAGTACTTC.

The V and J genes are TRBV28 and TRBJ1-6, with D uncertain. This CDR3 region has 12 residues. The V and J ends lost 5 bases and 14 bases respectively, with 13 bases between them. Per germline, CDR1 MDHEN and CDR2 SYDVKM. CDR3 DNA sequence: TGTGCCAGCAGTCTCCTTCCGGGCACCCTCCACTTT. Translation: CASSLLPGTLHF.

This clone is a singleton in its sample. The rearrangement links TRBV30 to TRBJ2-5; D is undetermined. Deletions cut 4 bases from V and 0 bases from J, with 9 bases between. The germline gives CDR1 GTSNPN, CDR2 SVGIG (reference sequence). CDR3 size: 13 residues. The CDR3 nucleotides read TGTGCCTGGACCGGAAGAGACCAAGAGACCCAGTACTTC. It yields the protein CAWTGRDQETQYF.